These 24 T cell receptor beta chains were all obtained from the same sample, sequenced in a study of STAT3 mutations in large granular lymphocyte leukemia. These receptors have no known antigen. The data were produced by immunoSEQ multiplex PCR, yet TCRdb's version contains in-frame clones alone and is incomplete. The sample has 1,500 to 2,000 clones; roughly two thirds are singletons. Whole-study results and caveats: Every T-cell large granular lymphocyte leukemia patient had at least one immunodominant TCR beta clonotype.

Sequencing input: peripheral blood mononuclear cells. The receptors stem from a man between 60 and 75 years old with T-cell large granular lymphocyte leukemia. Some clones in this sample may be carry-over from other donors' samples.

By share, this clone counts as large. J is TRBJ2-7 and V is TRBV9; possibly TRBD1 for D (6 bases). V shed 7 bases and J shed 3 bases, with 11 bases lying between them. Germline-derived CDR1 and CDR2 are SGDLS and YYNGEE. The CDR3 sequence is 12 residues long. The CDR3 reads CASGTGHYEQYF. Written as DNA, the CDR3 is TGTGCCAGCGGGACGGGACACTACGAGCAGTACTTC.

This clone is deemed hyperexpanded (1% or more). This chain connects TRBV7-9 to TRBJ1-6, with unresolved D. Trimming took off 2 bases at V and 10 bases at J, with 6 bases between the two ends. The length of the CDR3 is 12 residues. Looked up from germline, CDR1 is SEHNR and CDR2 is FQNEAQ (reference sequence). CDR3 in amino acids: CASSLLSSPLHF. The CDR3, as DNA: TGTGCCAGCAGCTTACTGAGCTCACCCCTCCACTTT.

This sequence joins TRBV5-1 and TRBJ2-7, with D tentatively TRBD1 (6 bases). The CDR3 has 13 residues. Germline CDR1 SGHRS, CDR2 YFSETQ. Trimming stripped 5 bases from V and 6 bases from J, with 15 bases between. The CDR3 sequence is CASRTGSGSEQYF. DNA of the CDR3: TGCGCCAGCAGAACAGGGTCGGGGAGCGAGCAGTACTTC.

The CDR3 nucleotides are TGTGCCAGCAGCGTGGGACAACATAATTCACCCCTCCACTTT. Encoded protein: CASSVGQHNSPLHF. The chain joins TRBV9 to TRBJ1-6; perhaps TRBD1 as D (6 bases). V shed 2 bases and J shed 5 bases, with 8 bases lying between them. Germline CDR1 SGDLS, CDR2 YYNGEE. CDR3 length: 14 residues. The full variable domain, its missing parts supplied by reference TRBV9 and TRBJ1-6, is DSGVTQTPKHLITATGQRVTLRCSPRSGDLSVYWYQQSLDQGLQFLIQYYNGEERAKGNILERFSAQQFPDLHSELNLSSLELGDSALYFCASSVGQHNSPLHFGNGTRLTVT.

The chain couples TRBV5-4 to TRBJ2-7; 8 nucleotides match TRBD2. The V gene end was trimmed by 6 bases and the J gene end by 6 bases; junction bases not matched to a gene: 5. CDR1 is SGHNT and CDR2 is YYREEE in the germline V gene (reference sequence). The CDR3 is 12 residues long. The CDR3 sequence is CASKVRGGEQYF. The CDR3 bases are TGTGCCAGCAAGGTCCGGGGGGGCGAGCAGTACTTC.

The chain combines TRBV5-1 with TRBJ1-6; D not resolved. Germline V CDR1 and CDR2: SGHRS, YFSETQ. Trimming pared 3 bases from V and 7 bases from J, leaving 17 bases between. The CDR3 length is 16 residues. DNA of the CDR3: TGCGCCAGCAGCTCAGAGATACAAGGGCAAAATTCACCCCTCCACTTT. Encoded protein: CASSSEIQGQNSPLHF.

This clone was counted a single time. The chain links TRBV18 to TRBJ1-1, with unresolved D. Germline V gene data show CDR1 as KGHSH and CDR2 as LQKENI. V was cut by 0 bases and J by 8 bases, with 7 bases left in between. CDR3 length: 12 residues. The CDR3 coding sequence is TGTGCCAGCTCACCACCGTCTGCGGAAGCTTTCTTT. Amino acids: CASSPPSAEAFF.

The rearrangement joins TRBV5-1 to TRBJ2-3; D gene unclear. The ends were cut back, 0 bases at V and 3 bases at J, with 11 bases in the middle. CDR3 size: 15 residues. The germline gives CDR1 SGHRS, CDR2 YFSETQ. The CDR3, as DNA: TGCGCCAGCAGCTTGGCCTCATACGGGACAGATACGCAGTATTTT. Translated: CASSLASYGTDTQYF.

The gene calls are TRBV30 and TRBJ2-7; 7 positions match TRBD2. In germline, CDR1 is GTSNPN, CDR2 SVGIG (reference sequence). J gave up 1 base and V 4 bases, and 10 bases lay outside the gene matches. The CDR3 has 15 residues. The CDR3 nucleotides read TGTGCCTGGACCCGCGGGGGATCCGGTTCCTACGAGCAGTACTTC. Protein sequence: CAWTRGGSGSYEQYF.

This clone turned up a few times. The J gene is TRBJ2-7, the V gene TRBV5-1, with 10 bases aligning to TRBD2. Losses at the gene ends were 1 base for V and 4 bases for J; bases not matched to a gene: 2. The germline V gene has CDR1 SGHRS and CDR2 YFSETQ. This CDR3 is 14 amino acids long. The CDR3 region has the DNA TGCGCCAGCAGCTTGACTAGCGGGGATTACGAGCAGTACTTC. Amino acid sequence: CASSLTSGDYEQYF. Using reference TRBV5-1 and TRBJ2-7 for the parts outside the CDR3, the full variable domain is KAGVTQTPRYLIKTRGQQVTLSCSPISGHRSVSWYQQTPGQGLQFLFEYFSETQRNKGNFPGRFSGRQFSNSRSEMNVSTLELGDSALYLCASSLTSGDYEQYFGPGTRLTVT.

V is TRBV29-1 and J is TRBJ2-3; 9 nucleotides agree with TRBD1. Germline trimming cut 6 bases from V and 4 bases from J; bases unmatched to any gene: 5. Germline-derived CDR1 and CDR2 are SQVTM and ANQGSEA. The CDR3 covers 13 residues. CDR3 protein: CSVGDRDPDTQYF. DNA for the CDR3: TGCAGCGTAGGGGACAGGGACCCAGATACGCAGTATTTT.

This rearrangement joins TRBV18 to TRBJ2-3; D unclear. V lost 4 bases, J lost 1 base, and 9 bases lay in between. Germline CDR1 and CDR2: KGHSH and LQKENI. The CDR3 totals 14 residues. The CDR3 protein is CASSLTGGTDTQYF. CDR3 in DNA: TGTGCCAGCTCACTGACTGGGGGCACAGATACGCAGTATTTT.

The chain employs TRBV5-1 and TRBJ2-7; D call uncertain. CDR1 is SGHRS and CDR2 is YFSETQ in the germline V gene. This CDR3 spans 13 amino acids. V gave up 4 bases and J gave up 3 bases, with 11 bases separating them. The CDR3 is CASSREADYEQYF. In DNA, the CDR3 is TGCGCCAGCAGCCGTGAGGCAGACTACGAGCAGTACTTC.

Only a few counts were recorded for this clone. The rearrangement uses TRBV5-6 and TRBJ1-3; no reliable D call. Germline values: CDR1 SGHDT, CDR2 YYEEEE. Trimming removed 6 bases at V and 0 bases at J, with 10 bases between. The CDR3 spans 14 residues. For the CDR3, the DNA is TGTGCCAGCACTTTGGGTAACTCTGGAAACACCATATATTTT. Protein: CASTLGNSGNTIYF.

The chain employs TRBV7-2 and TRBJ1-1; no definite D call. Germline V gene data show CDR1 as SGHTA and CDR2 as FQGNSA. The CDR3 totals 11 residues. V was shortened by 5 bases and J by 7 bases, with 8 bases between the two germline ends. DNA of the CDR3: TGTGCCAGCAGCGGCTACAGTGAAGCTTTCTTT. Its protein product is CASSGYSEAFF.

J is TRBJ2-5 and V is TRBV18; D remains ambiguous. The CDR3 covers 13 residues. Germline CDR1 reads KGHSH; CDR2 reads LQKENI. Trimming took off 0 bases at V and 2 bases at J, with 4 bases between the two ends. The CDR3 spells CASSPPGQETQYF. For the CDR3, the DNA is TGTGCCAGCTCACCACCAGGGCAAGAGACCCAGTACTTC.

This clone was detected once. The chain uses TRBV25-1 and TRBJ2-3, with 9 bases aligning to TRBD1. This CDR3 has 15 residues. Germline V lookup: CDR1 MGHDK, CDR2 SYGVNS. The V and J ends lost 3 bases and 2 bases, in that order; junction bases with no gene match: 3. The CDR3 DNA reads TGTGCCAGCAGTGAGGGACAGGGCATCACAGATACGCAGTATTTT. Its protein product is CASSEGQGITDTQYF.

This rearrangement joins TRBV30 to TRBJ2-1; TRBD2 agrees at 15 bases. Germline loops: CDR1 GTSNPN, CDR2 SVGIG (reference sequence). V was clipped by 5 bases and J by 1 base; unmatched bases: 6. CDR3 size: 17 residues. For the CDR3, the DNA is TGTGCCTGGGGGACTAGCGGGGGGTTGGGGTCCTACAATGAGCAGTTCTTC. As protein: CAWGTSGGLGSYNEQFF.

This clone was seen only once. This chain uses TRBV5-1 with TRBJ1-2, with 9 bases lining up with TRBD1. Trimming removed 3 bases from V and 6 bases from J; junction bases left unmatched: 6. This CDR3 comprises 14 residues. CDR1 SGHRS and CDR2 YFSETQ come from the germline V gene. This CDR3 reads CASSWGTGGDGYTF. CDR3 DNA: TGCGCCAGCAGCTGGGGAACAGGGGGCGATGGCTACACCTTC.

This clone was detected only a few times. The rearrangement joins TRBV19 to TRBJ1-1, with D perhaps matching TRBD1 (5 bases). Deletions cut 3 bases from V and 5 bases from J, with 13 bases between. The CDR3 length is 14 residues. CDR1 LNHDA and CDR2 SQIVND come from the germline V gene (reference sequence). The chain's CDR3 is CASSIAGIGTEAFF. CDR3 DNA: TGTGCCAGTAGTATCGCAGGGATAGGGACTGAAGCTTTCTTT.

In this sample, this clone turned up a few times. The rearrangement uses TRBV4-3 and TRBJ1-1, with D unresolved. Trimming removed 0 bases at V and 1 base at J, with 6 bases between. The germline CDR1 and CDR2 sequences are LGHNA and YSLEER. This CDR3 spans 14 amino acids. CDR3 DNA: TGCGCCAGCAGCCAAGATCGGAAGAACACTGAAGCTTTCTTT. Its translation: CASSQDRKNTEAFF.

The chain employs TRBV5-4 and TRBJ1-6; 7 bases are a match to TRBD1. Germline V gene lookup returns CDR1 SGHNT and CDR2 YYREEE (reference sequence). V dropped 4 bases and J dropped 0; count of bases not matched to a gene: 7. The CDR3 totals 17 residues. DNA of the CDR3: TGTGCCAGCAGCACGACAGGGTCTGGCTCCTATAATTCACCCCTCCACTTT. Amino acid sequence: CASSTTGSGSYNSPLHF.

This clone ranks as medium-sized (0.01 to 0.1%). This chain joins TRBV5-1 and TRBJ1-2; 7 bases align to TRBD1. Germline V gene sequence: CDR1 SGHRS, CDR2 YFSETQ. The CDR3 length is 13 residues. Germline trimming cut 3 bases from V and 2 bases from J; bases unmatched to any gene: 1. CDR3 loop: CASSSTGNYGYTF. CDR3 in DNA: TGCGCCAGCAGCTCGACAGGGAACTATGGCTACACCTTC.

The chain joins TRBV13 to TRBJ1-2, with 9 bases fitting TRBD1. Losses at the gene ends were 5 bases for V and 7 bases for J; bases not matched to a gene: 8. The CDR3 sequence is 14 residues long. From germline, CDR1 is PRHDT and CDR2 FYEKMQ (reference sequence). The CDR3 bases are TGTGCCAGCAGCCCCCGGACAGGGGCCGGTGGCTACACCTTC. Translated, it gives CASSPRTGAGGYTF.